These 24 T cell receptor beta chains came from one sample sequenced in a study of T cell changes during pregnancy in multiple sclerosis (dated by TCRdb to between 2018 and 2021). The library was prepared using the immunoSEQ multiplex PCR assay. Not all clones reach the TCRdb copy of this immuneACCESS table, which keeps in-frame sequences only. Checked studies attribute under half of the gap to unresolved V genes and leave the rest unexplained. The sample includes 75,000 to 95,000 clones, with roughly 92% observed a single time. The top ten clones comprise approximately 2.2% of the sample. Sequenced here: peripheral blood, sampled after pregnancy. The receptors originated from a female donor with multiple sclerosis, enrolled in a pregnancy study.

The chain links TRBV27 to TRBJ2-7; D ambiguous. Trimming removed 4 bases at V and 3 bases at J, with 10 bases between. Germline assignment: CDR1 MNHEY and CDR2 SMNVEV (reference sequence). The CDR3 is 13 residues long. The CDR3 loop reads CASSYGPNYEQYF. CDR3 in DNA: TGTGCCAGCAGTTATGGGCCCAACTACGAGCAGTACTTC.

CDR3 loop: CSVEDQGSTEAFF. The CDR3 bases are TGCAGCGTTGAAGACCAGGGCTCCACTGAAGCTTTCTTT. This chain connects TRBV29-1 to TRBJ1-1; possible D gene TRBD1, 5 bases. The germline CDR1 and CDR2 sequences are SQVTM and ANQGSEA. Trimming removed 0 bases from V and 4 bases from J, with 9 bases in between. This CDR3 spans 13 amino acids.

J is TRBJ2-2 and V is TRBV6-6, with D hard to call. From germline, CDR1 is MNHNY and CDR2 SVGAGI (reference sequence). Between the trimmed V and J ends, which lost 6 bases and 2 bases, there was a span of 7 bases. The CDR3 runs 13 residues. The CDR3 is CASSLVNTGELFF. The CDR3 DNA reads TGTGCCAGCAGCCTCGTCAACACCGGGGAGCTGTTTTTT.

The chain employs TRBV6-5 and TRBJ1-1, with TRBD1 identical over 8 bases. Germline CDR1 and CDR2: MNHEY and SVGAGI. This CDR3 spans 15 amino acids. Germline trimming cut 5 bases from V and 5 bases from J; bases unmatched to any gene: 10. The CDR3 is CASSTRTRGRTEAFF. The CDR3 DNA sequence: TGTGCCAGCAGTACGAGGACCAGGGGGCGGACTGAAGCTTTCTTT.

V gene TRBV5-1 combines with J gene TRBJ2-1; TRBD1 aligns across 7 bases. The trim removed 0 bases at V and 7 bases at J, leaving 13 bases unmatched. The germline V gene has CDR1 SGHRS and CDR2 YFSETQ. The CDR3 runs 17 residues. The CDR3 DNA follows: TGCGCCAGCAGCTTGGCCTCTACAGGGGTGATCCGTAATGAGCAGTTCTTC. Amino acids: CASSLASTGVIRNEQFF.

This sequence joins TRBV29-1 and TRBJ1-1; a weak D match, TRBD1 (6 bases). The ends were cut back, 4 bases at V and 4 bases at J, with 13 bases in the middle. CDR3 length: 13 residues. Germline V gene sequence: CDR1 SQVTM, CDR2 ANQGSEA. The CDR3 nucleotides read TGCAGCGTTGGAACAGGGATCGTCACTGAAGCTTTCTTT. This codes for CSVGTGIVTEAFF.

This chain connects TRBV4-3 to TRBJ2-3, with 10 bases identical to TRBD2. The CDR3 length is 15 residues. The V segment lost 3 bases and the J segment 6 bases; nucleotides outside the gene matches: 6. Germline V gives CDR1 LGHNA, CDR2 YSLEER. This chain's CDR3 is CASSQERGGADTQYF. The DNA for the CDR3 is TGCGCCAGCAGCCAGGAGCGGGGGGGCGCTGATACGCAGTATTTT.

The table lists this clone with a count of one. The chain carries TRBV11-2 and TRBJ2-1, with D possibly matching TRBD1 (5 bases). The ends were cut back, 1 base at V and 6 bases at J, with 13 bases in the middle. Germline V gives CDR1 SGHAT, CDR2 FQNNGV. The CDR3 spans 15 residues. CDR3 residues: CASSLGGASINEQFF. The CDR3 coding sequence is TGTGCCAGCAGCTTAGGGGGCGCGTCGATCAATGAGCAGTTCTTC.

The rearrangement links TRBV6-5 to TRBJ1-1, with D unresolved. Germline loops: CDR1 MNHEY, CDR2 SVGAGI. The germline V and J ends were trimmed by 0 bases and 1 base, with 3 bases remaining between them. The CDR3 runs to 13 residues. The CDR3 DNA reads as TGTGCCAGCAGTTACTCCCAGAACACTGAAGCTTTCTTT. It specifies CASSYSQNTEAFF.

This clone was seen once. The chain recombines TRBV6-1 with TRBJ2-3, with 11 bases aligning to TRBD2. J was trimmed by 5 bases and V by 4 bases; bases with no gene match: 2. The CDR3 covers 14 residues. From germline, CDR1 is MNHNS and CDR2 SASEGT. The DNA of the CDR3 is TGTGCCAGCAGTGTAGCGGGAGGGAAAGATACGCAGTATTTT. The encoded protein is CASSVAGGKDTQYF.

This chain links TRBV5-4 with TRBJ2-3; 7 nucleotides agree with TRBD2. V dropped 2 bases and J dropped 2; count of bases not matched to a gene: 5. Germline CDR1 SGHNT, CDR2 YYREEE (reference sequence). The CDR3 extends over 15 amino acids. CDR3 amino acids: CASSLGGSPTDTQYF. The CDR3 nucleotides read TGTGCCAGCAGCTTAGGCGGGAGCCCCACAGATACGCAGTATTTT.

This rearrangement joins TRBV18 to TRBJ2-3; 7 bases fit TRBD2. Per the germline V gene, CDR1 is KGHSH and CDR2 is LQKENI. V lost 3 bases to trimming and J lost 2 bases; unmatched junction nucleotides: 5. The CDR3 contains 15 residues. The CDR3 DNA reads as TGTGCCAGCTCACCCCCGGGACTATCCACAGATACGCAGTATTTT. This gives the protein CASSPPGLSTDTQYF.

The CDR3 DNA reads as TGTGCCAGCAGTTACGGCGGGGGAGGGTACGATACGCAGTATTTT. It specifies CASSYGGGGYDTQYF. The rearrangement links TRBV6-5 to TRBJ2-3; TRBD2 matches at 7 bases. The V segment lost 2 bases and the J segment 6 bases; nucleotides outside the gene matches: 8. CDR1 and CDR2 from the germline V gene are MNHEY and SVGAGI. CDR3 length equals 15 residues.

This CDR3 is CASGGQAYNEQFF. In DNA form, the CDR3 reads TGTGCCAGCGGTGGCCAGGCCTACAATGAGCAGTTCTTC. The V and J genes are TRBV5-8 and TRBJ2-1; D unclear. V was shortened by 7 bases and J by 2 bases, with 10 bases between the two germline ends. Germline-derived CDR1 and CDR2 are SGHTS and YDEGEE. The CDR3 totals 13 residues.

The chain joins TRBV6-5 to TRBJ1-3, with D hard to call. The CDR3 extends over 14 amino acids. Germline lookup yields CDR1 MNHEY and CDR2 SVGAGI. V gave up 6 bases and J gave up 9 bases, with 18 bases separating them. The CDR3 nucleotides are TGTGCCAGCAGACCCGGTACTAATCGGGGCACCATATATTTT. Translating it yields CASRPGTNRGTIYF.

In DNA form, the CDR3 reads TGCGCCAGCCGGTCTCGGGGGGGTTTAGGGACCGGGGAGCTGTTTTTT. As protein: CASRSRGGLGTGELFF. The rearrangement uses TRBV10-2 and TRBJ2-2; 8 positions agree with TRBD2. The CDR3 runs 16 residues. The germline gives CDR1 WSHSY, CDR2 SAAADI. V lost 8 bases to trimming and J lost 5 bases; unmatched junction nucleotides: 13.

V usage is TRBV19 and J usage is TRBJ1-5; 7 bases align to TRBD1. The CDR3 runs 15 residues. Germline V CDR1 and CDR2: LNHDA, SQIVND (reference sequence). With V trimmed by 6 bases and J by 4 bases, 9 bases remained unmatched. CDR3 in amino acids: CASRLTGAQNQPQHF. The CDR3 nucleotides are TGTGCCAGTAGGCTAACAGGGGCCCAGAATCAGCCCCAGCATTTT. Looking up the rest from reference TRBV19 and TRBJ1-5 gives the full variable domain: DGGITQSPKYLFRKEGQNVTLSCEQNLNHDAMYWYRQDPGQGLRLIYYSQIVNDFQKGDIAEGYSVSREKKESFPLTVTSAQKNPTAFYLCASRLTGAQNQPQHFGDGTRLSIL.

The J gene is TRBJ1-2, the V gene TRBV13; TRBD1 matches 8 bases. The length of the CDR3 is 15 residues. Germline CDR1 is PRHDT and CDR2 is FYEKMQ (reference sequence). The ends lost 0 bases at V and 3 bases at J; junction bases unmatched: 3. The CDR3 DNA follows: TGTGCCAGCAGCTTAGGGGGACAGGCTGACTATGGCTACACCTTC. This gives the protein CASSLGGQADYGYTF.

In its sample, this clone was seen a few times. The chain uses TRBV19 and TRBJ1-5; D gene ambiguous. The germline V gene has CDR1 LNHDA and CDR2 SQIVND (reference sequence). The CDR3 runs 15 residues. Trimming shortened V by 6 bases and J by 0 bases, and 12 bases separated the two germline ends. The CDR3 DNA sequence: TGTGCCAGTAGAACCCAGGAGGCTAGCAATCAGCCCCAGCATTTT. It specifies CASRTQEASNQPQHF.

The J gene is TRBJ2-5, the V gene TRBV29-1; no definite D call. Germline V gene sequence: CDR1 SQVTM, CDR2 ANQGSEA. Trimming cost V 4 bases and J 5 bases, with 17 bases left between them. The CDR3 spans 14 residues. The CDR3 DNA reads TGCAGCGTTGGACGAATTGGCCAGGATGAGACCCAGTACTTC. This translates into CSVGRIGQDETQYF.

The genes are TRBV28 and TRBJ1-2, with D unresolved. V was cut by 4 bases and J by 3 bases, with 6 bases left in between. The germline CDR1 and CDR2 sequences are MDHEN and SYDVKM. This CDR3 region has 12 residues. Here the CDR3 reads CASSYSDYGYTF. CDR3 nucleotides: TGTGCCAGCAGTTATTCAGACTATGGCTACACCTTC.

The CDR3 region is CASSTGQGRDGYTF. The DNA for the CDR3 is TGCGCCAGCAGCACTGGACAGGGACGGGATGGCTACACCTTC. This chain uses TRBV5-1 with TRBJ1-2; 8 nucleotides line up with TRBD1. The junction had 8 bases not matched to a gene; V was cut back by 4 bases and J by 6 bases. The CDR3 is 14 amino acids. Germline V lookup: CDR1 SGHRS, CDR2 YFSETQ.

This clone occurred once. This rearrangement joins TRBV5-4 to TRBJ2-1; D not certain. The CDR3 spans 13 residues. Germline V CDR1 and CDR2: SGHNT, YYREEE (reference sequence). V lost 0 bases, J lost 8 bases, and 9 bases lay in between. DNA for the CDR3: TGTGCCAGCAGCTTGGTCCTAGTGGATGAGCAGTTCTTC. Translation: CASSLVLVDEQFF. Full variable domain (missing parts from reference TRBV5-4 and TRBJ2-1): ETGVTQSPTHLIKTRGQQVTLRCSSQSGHNTVSWYQQALGQGPQFIFQYYREEENGRGNFPPRFSGLQFPNYSSELNVNALELDDSALYLCASSLVLVDEQFFGPGTRLTVL.

The CDR3 region is CASSLVSGTSGANEQFF. In DNA form, the CDR3 reads TGTGCCAGCAGCCTGGTGTCTGGGACTAGCGGGGCCAATGAGCAGTTCTTC. The V and J genes are TRBV5-5 and TRBJ2-1; 13 bases agree with TRBD2. The CDR3 is 17 residues long. V trimming: 4 bases; J trimming: 6 bases; junction bases outside the gene matches: 10. The germline CDR1 and CDR2 sequences are SGHKS and YYEKEE (reference sequence).